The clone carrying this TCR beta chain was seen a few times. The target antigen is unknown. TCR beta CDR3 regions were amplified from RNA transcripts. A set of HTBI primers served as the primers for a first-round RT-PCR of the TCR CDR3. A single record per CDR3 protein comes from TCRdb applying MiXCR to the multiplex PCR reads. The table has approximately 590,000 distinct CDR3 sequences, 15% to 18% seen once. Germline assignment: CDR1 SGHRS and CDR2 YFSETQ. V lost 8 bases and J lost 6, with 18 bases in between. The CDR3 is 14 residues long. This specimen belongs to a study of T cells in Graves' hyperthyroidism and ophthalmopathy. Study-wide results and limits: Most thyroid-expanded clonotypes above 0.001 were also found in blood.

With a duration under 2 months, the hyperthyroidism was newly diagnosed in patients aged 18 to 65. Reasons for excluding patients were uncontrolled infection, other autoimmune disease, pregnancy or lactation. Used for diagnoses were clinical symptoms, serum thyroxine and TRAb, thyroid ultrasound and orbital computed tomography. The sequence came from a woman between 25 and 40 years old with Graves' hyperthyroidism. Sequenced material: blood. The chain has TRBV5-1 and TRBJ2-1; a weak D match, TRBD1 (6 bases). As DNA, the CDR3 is TGCGCCAGTACGCTATCTACAGGGTTCAATGAGCAGTTCTTC. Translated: CASTLSTGFNEQFF.